The entry below gives a single T cell receptor (beta chain) sequence along with its context. Its antigen specificity is not known. No much larger clonotype is one base removed from it; base qualities were not supplied. Each donor gave one peripheral blood draw, approximately 100 mL on average, collected into heparinised tubes. A BD FACSAria II and a panel including CD45RO, CCR7, CD25, CD127, CD95 and CD27 were used to sort naive, central memory, regulatory and stem cell-like memory CD4+ T cells. A purity above 98% was achieved for all sorted populations. PBMCs were separated immediately by Lymphoprep density gradient centrifugation and were stained directly, without being cultured. So that batch effects would be minimized, each experiment stained and sorted samples in pairs, pairing one healthy donor with one patient. The sample belongs to a study of beta chain features in type 1 diabetes (dated by TCRdb to the late 2010s). Notes on the research overall: Patients and healthy donors did not differ in mean age, gender distribution, total cell number or subset yield. Whereas all 30 or so donors provided naive and central memory subsets, regulatory and stem cell-like memory subsets were isolated from just 8 patients and roughly 8 healthy donors. A total of 90 million to 120 million sorted cells were examined across all samples, and a strong correlation was observed between cell number per subset and RNA yield. In the study, recently diagnosed type 1 diabetes patients and matched healthy donors were compared on the TCRB repertoires of their sorted circulating CD4+ T cell subsets. Broad study findings and their caveats: A moderate but significant shortening of TCRB CDR3 length was observed in type 1 diabetes patients in all four CD4+ subsets. Fewer insertions and more nucleotide deletions at VDJ recombination sites were observed in patients with type 1 diabetes, implying thymic rearrangement abnormalities. Only small numbers of individuals were included in the HLA sub-analyses, which left unresolved whether HLA type had any influence on TCRB rearrangement. Shorter templates might have been favored by PCR, but patient and control samples were amplified and corrected together, so both groups would have been affected equally by any skew. Sequencing cDNA rather than genomic DNA could over-represent highly expressing activated cells, although activation and CD3 levels did not differ between groups. Naive, central memory and regulatory TCRB repertoires appeared to be more alike among patients than among healthy donors.

The germline V gene specifies SNHLY as CDR1 and FYNNEI as CDR2. Trimming removed 1 base from V and 7 bases from J, leaving 13 bases between the germline ends. The CDR3 starts with the cysteine, ends with the phenylalanine, and has 14 residues. The sequence is cut down to CDR3 DNA, 42 bases in frame from base 1. All of the isolated RNA was reverse transcribed with the High Capacity cDNA Reverse Transcription Kit, so expressed TCRB transcripts were sequenced. Deep immunoSEQ sequencing was performed on naive, central memory and regulatory T cell samples, with an average of around 3.4 million total reads per sample. After sorted cells were lysed in RLT buffer, RNA was extracted with DNase-treated RNeasy Micro or Mini kits, with the choice depending on cell number. To prevent cross-contamination, every cell subset was processed on its own, while patient and healthy donor samples were processed together. The immunoSEQ multiplex PCR was used to amplify TCRB sequences from cDNA, generating 87-bp fragments that spanned the CDR3 region. Sequencing of the amplicons was performed on the Illumina HiSeq platform. The original pipeline was this. PCR bias was corrected computationally using synthetic template baselines, and reads within Hamming distance 2 were collapsed, with unmergeable singletons discarded. Reads were aligned against IMGT so that V, D and J genes, CDR3 length and insertions or deletions at six rearrangement sites could be assigned. Within each subset, clonotype counts were normalized to the number of sorted cells before true diversity and Gini coefficients were calculated with the tcR R package. The overlap coefficient, calculated on TCRB nucleotide sequences, was used to quantify repertoire sharing. Out-of-frame TCRB sequences from naive cells were analyzed to stand in for the pre-selection repertoire. Not all clones reach the TCRdb copy of this immuneACCESS table, which keeps in-frame sequences only. Checked studies attribute under half of the gap to unresolved V genes and leave the rest unexplained. From that table come the V and J calls and clone size; the DNA was used to work out D and trimming. The sample profile shows roughly 300,000 clones; 13% to 15% of them were found once. The ten largest clonotypes hold 0.017% of the sample.

Sequences were obtained from naive CD4+ T cells from blood. This sample's cell subset or site label indicates: true naive CD4+ T cells. The sequence was collected from a man aged 25-40 years with type 1 diabetes. The rearrangement combines TRBV2 with TRBJ2-5, with a weak D call of TRBD2 (5 bases match). The encoded CDR3 is CASSEGWELGTQYF. In nucleotides, the sequence is TGTGCCAGCAGTGAAGGGTGGGAGTTGGGGACCCAGTACTTC.